This T cell receptor beta chain is drawn from a study of cytomegalovirus exposure and HLA in healthy donors. The CDR3 covers 14 residues. The germline V gene encodes CDR1 ENHRY and CDR2 SYGVKD. V gave up 0 bases and J gave up 1 base, with 5 bases separating them. In this sample, this clone turned up a few times. PCR amplification relied on 60 Vbeta primers (plus 13 Jbeta primers). Sequencing used immunoSEQ multiplex PCR; TCRdb keeps in-frame clones, though not all of them. The sample consists of 150,000 to 200,000 clones, around 80% of them appearing once. Sequencing was performed on PBMCs. The clonotype was recovered from a woman under 40 in good health and CMV-seropositive. The V call is TRBV10-3, the J call TRBJ2-3; D perhaps matches TRBD1 (5 bases). The CDR3 DNA reads TGTGCCATCAGTGAGTCGACAGGCACAGATACGCAGTATTTT. Translating it yields CAISESTGTDTQYF.